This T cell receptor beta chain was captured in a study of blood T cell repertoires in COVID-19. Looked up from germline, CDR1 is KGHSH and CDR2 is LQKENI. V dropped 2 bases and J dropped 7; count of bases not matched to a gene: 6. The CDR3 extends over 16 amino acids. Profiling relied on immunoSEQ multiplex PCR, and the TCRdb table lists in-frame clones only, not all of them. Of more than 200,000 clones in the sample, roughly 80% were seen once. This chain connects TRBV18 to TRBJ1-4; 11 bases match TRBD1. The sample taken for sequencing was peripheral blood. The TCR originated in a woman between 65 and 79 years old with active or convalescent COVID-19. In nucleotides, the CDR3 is TGTGCCAGCTCACCAGCTCCCGGGACAGGGGGTGAAAAACTGTTTTTT. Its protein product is CASSPAPGTGGEKLFF. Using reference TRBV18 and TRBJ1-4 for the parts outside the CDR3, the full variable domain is NAGVMQNPRHLVRRRGQEARLRCSPMKGHSHVYWYRQLPEEGLKFMVYLQKENIIDESGMPKERFSAEFPKEGPSILRIQQVVRGDSAAYFCASSPAPGTGGEKLFFGSGTQLSVL.